The 17 T cell receptor beta chains in this list originate from one sample, sequenced in a study of T cells in Graves' hyperthyroidism and ophthalmopathy. Using RNA transcripts as the source, TCR beta CDR3 regions were amplified. HTBI primers drove first-round RT-PCR of the TCR CDR3. From the multiplex PCR reads, TCRdb called clonotypes with MiXCR, one entry per CDR3 protein. Of a few hundred thousand distinct CDR3 sequences listed, less than 25% are singletons. Sequenced material: blood. The receptors derive from a man younger than 35 with Graves' hyperthyroidism.

This clonotype appeared many times. The chain combines TRBV6-5 with TRBJ1-5; possibly TRBD1 for D (6 bases). The length of the CDR3 is 15 residues. Germline V gene data show CDR1 as MNHEY and CDR2 as SVGAGI. The ends were cut back, 4 bases at V and 11 bases at J, with 21 bases in the middle. CDR3 DNA: TGTGCCAGCAGTTCTGGGGGGCACCGTGGGGGGGCCCAGCATTTT. It translates to CASSSGGHRGGAQHF.

This clonotype appeared many times. The rearrangement uses TRBV6-1 and TRBJ2-7, with D unresolved. This CDR3 spans 12 amino acids. V lost 6 bases and J lost 3, with 9 bases in between. Germline V gene data show CDR1 as MNHNS and CDR2 as SASEGT. The CDR3: CASSQDGYEQYF. Written as DNA, the CDR3 is TGTGCCAGCAGCCAAGACGGCTACGAGCAGTACTTC.

The table lists this clonotype with a few counts. The V gene is TRBV29-1, the J gene TRBJ1-2, with TRBD1 as a possible D gene (5 bases). This CDR3 has 12 amino acids. The germline gives CDR1 SQVTM, CDR2 ANQGSEA. Trimming pared 6 bases from V and 4 bases from J, leaving 12 bases between. CDR3 sequence (DNA): TGCAGCGTAGAGCAGGGAGTCTATGGCTACACCTTC. Its protein product is CSVEQGVYGYTF.

This chain connects TRBV30 to TRBJ1-5; D perhaps matches TRBD1 (5 bases). Per the germline V gene, CDR1 is GTSNPN and CDR2 is SVGIG (reference sequence). The V end lost 5 bases, the J end lost 7 bases, and 15 bases lay between the germline ends. The CDR3 runs 13 residues. The CDR3 DNA reads TGTGCCTGGGCGGGAGGGGAGGAGCAGCCCCAGCATTTT. Translation gives CAWAGGEEQPQHF. Complete variable domain (other parts from reference TRBV30 and TRBJ1-5): SQTIHQWPATLVQPVGSPLSLECTVEGTSNPNLYWYRQAAGRGLQLLFYSVGIGQISSEVPQNLSASRPQDRQFILSSKKLLLSDSGFYLCAWAGGEEQPQHFGDGTRLSIL.

This clonotype was counted at least ten times. This chain links TRBV11-1 with TRBJ2-5; 7 nucleotides match TRBD1. CDR3 size: 16 residues. The V and J ends lost 5 bases and 5 bases, in that order; junction bases with no gene match: 14. Germline V lookup: CDR1 SGHAT, CDR2 FQDESV (reference sequence). CDR3 in amino acids: CASSRSRGLLGETQYF. The DNA of the CDR3 is TGTGCCAGCAGCCGATCTAGGGGGCTGCTAGGGGAGACCCAGTACTTC.

The V and J genes are TRBV7-3 and TRBJ1-3; the D is unclear. Germline V gene data show CDR1 as SGHTA and CDR2 as FQGTGA. V lost 8 bases and J lost 0, with 20 bases in between. The CDR3 length is 17 residues. CDR3 region: CASRTREVLGSGNTIYF. CDR3 sequence (DNA): TGTGCCAGCCGAACTCGGGAGGTCTTAGGCTCTGGAAACACCATATATTTT. Variable domain in full (rest from reference TRBV7-3 and TRBJ1-3): GAGVSQTPSNKVTEKGKYVELRCDPISGHTALYWYRQSLGQGPEFLIYFQGTGAADDSGLPNDRFFAVRPEGSVSTLKIQRTERGDSAVYLCASRTREVLGSGNTIYFGEGSWLTVV.

This chain links TRBV28 with TRBJ1-3; 9 bases align to TRBD1. The germline V gene has CDR1 MDHEN and CDR2 SYDVKM. This CDR3 has 16 amino acids. Losses at the gene ends were 5 bases for V and 4 bases for J; bases not matched to a gene: 9. Here the CDR3 DNA reads TGTGCCAGCAGTCTACCGGGACAGGGTTCCGGAAACACCATATATTTT. This encodes CASSLPGQGSGNTIYF.

Ten or more counts support this clonotype. The rearrangement uses TRBV6-1 and TRBJ2-7; D is undetermined. V lost 3 bases, J lost 0 bases, and 12 bases lay in between. Germline V gene lookup returns CDR1 MNHNS and CDR2 SASEGT. This CDR3 comprises 15 residues. CDR3 sequence (DNA): TGTGCCAGCAGTGACCCGACGGCTGCCTCCTACGAGCAGTACTTC. Protein product: CASSDPTAASYEQYF.

V gene TRBV4-1 combines with J gene TRBJ2-5; 9 bases agree with TRBD2. Per the germline V gene, CDR1 is MGHRA and CDR2 is YSYEKL. Trimming at V came to 4 bases and at J to 5 bases, leaving 11 bases not matched to a gene. The CDR3 totals 16 residues. In DNA form, the CDR3 reads TGCGCCAGCAGCCCCGGGGCCAGCGGGGGGCCGGAGACCCAGTACTTC. This gives the protein CASSPGASGGPETQYF.

The chain links TRBV27 to TRBJ2-5; no definite D call. V lost 0 bases and J 7 bases, leaving 9 bases between the germline ends. Looked up from germline, CDR1 is MNHEY and CDR2 is SMNVEV (reference sequence). CDR3 length equals 13 residues. The CDR3: CASSLSAKGTQYF. The DNA for the CDR3 is TGTGCCAGCAGTTTATCAGCAAAGGGGACCCAGTACTTC.

Only a few counts were recorded for this clonotype. This chain connects TRBV3-1 to TRBJ1-1; 7 nucleotides agree with TRBD1. Germline lookup yields CDR1 LGHDT and CDR2 YNNKEL (reference sequence). The junction had 7 bases not matched to a gene; V was cut back by 5 bases and J by 1 base. This CDR3 comprises 15 residues. CDR3 in amino acids: CASSTGTDTNTEAFF. Written as DNA, the CDR3 is TGTGCCAGCAGCACAGGGACAGATACGAACACTGAAGCTTTCTTT.

This clonotype was detected ten times or more. The rearrangement uses TRBV24-1 and TRBJ1-2; D is unresolved. There are 12 residues in the CDR3. The germline gives CDR1 KGHDR, CDR2 SFDVKD. Between the trimmed V and J ends, which lost 4 bases and 9 bases, there was a span of 11 bases. The CDR3 sequence is CATSDRAESYTF. CDR3 DNA sequence: TGTGCCACCAGTGACCGGGCCGAGAGCTACACCTTC.

A single count supports this clonotype. V gene TRBV12-3 or TRBV12-4 combines with J gene TRBJ1-2, with 9 bases identical to TRBD1. The trim removed 4 bases at V and 7 bases at J, leaving 7 bases unmatched. The length of the CDR3 is 14 residues. The CDR3 nucleotides read TGTGCCAGCAGTTCCTGGACAGGGGCTGGTGGCTACACCTTC. This translates into CASSSWTGAGGYTF.

The rearrangement links TRBV12-3 or TRBV12-4 to TRBJ2-7; 8 positions agree with TRBD1. The CDR3 is 14 amino acids. Trimming took 5 bases from V and 3 from J; bases not matched to a gene: 6. Written as DNA, the CDR3 is TGTGCCAGCAGTGCACCGGGACAGGACTACGAGCAGTACTTC. Protein product: CASSAPGQDYEQYF.

The genes are TRBV19 and TRBJ1-5; no clear D. CDR1 is LNHDA, CDR2 SQIVND, per germline (reference sequence). The CDR3 has 15 amino acids. The V and J ends lost 3 bases and 1 base respectively, with 10 bases between them. The CDR3, as DNA: TGTGCCAGTAGTATTGTTGGCCGAAGCAATCAGCCCCAGCATTTT. It encodes CASSIVGRSNQPQHF.

This chain connects TRBV10-1 to TRBJ1-5; D unclear. The CDR3 is made up of 16 amino acids. V shed 8 bases and J shed 7 bases, with 24 bases lying between them. Per the germline V gene, CDR1 is WNHNN and CDR2 is SYGVQD (reference sequence). CDR3 nucleotide sequence: TGCGCCAGCTTCCGGGCCCTTGGGCGATTAGGGCAGCCCCAGCATTTT. As protein: CASFRALGRLGQPQHF.

This clonotype was counted ten times or more. CDR3 region: CASISSGVAGYEQYF. The DNA for the CDR3 is TGTGCCAGCATCTCCTCAGGGGTCGCGGGTTACGAGCAGTACTTC. The rearrangement joins TRBV28 to TRBJ2-7, with TRBD1 as a possible D gene (6 bases). Trimming took off 7 bases at V and 4 bases at J, with 20 bases between the two ends. There are 15 residues in the CDR3. CDR1 is MDHEN and CDR2 is SYDVKM in the germline V gene.